The 24 T cell receptor beta chains given below trace back to one sample, sequenced in a study of blood T cell repertoires in COVID-19. Data came from immunoSEQ multiplex PCR; TCRdb stores just in-frame clones and leaves some out. The data hold approximately 110,000 clones, with 75% to 90% observed a single time. Sequencing input: peripheral blood. All receptors come from a woman aged 55-69 years with COVID-19, enrolled during active disease.

This chain joins TRBV2 and TRBJ2-7; weak D call: TRBD1 (5 bases). The CDR3 extends over 12 amino acids. Germline CDR1 reads SNHLY; CDR2 reads FYNNEI. V was pared by 6 bases and J by 4 bases, with 10 bases between. The CDR3 loop is CASRPDSYEQYF. CDR3 bases: TGTGCCAGCAGACCAGACAGTTACGAGCAGTACTTC.

The gene calls are TRBV3-1 (or the pseudogene TRBV3-2) and TRBJ1-2; D is unclear. This CDR3 contains 15 residues. Looked up from germline, CDR1 is LGHDT and CDR2 is YNNKEL (reference sequence). Trimming pared 0 bases from V and 4 bases from J, leaving 12 bases between. Here the CDR3 reads CASSQEWQALYGYTF. Written as DNA, the CDR3 is TGTGCCAGCAGCCAAGAGTGGCAGGCCCTCTATGGCTACACCTTC.

The chain joins TRBV5-1 to TRBJ2-7, with TRBD1 matching 8 bases. V lost 4 bases, J lost 6 bases, and 9 bases stayed unmatched. This CDR3 has 14 amino acids. The germline gives CDR1 SGHRS, CDR2 YFSETQ. CDR3 bases: TGCGCCAGCAGCCTAAGGACAGGGATGGGCGAGCAGTACTTC. Protein: CASSLRTGMGEQYF.

The J gene is TRBJ2-7, the V gene TRBV11-2; D unresolved. Trimming removed 4 bases at V and 0 bases at J, with 10 bases between. CDR1 is SGHAT, CDR2 FQNNGV, per germline. CDR3 length equals 14 residues. In nucleotides, the CDR3 is TGTGCCAGCAGCTCTAATCAAAACTCCTACGAGCAGTACTTC. Translating it yields CASSSNQNSYEQYF. Full variable domain (missing parts from reference TRBV11-2 and TRBJ2-7): EAGVAQSPRYKIIEKRQSVAFWCNPISGHATLYWYQQILGQGPKLLIQFQNNGVVDDSQLPKDRFSAERLKGVDSTLKIQPAKLEDSAVYLCASSSNQNSYEQYFGPGTRLTVT.

V usage is TRBV5-1 and J usage is TRBJ2-1; D uncertain. The V end was cut by 0 bases, the J end by 1 base, with 17 bases between. Germline V CDR1 and CDR2: SGHRS, YFSETQ. The CDR3 has 18 amino acids. DNA of the CDR3: TGCGCCAGCAGCTTGGTATTGGCGGCCCTCGATTCCTACAATGAGCAGTTCTTC. Its translation: CASSLVLAALDSYNEQFF.

J is TRBJ2-7 and V is TRBV25-1, with 9 bases lining up with TRBD2. Germline CDR1 is MGHDK and CDR2 is SYGVNS. CDR3 size: 14 residues. The V gene end was trimmed by 4 bases and the J gene end by 4 bases; junction bases not matched to a gene: 5. The chain's CDR3 is CASSVAGEMYEQYF. As DNA, the CDR3 is TGTGCCAGCAGTGTAGCGGGGGAGATGTACGAGCAGTACTTC.

The V and J genes are TRBV5-1 and TRBJ1-6, with D perhaps TRBD1 (6 bases). This CDR3 has 13 residues. Germline V gene sequence: CDR1 SGHRS, CDR2 YFSETQ. Deletions cut 5 bases from V and 7 bases from J, with 10 bases between. CDR3 DNA: TGCGCCAGCAGTCGGACAGAGAATTCACCCCTCCACTTT. This translates into CASSRTENSPLHF.

The chain combines TRBV3-1 (or the pseudogene TRBV3-2) with TRBJ2-5, with 8 bases matching TRBD1. The CDR3 has 17 residues. Per the germline V gene, CDR1 is LGHDT and CDR2 is YNNKEL (reference sequence). Losses at the gene ends were 0 bases for V and 0 bases for J; bases not matched to a gene: 6. CDR3 sequence reads: CASSQDRTGNNQETQYF. For the CDR3, the DNA is TGTGCCAGCAGCCAAGACCGGACAGGGAATAACCAAGAGACCCAGTACTTC.

This clone was picked up a small number of times. This chain joins TRBV2 and TRBJ1-1; TRBD1 matches at 8 bases. With 5 bases clipped from V and 2 bases from J, the junction kept 7 bases outside the gene matches. Looked up from germline, CDR1 is SNHLY and CDR2 is FYNNEI. CDR3 length: 15 amino acids. CDR3 region: CASSPRQGRNTEAFF. CDR3 nucleotide sequence: TGTGCCAGCAGTCCGCGACAGGGGCGTAACACTGAAGCTTTCTTT.

As DNA, the CDR3 is TGTGCCAGCACCGCGGCCGGACAGGGGGCCTTCGGAGAAGCTTTCTTT. Translation: CASTAAGQGAFGEAFF. The chain uses TRBV5-4 and TRBJ1-1, with 11 bases matching TRBD1. Trimming cost V 6 bases and J 8 bases; bases outside gene matches: 15. Germline V gene data show CDR1 as SGHNT and CDR2 as YYREEE (reference sequence). CDR3 size: 16 residues.

The J gene is TRBJ2-1, the V gene TRBV29-1; 7 bases align to TRBD1. Germline CDR1 is SQVTM and CDR2 is ANQGSEA. The CDR3 spans 18 residues. V trimming: 0 bases; J trimming: 7 bases; junction bases outside the gene matches: 18. The CDR3 DNA is TGCAGCGTTGAAGAAAGAGTCCGCGAACAGGGGTCTGGGAATGAGCAGTTCTTC. Amino acids: CSVEERVREQGSGNEQFF.

The J gene is TRBJ1-2, the V gene TRBV12-3 or TRBV12-4, with D unclear. This CDR3 has 12 amino acids. Trimming took off 2 bases at V and 3 bases at J, with 4 bases between the two ends. The CDR3 DNA reads TGTGCCAGCAGTTTACGTTACTATGGCTACACCTTC. Protein: CASSLRYYGYTF.

The J gene is TRBJ2-7, the V gene TRBV6-6, with 10 positions matching TRBD1. The trim removed 7 bases at V and 3 bases at J, leaving 12 bases unmatched. CDR1 and CDR2 (germline): MNHNY, SVGAGI (reference sequence). CDR3 length: 16 residues. CDR3 coding DNA: TGTGCCAGCACCAGACGTGTGGGGACAGGGGACTACGAGCAGTACTTC. This encodes CASTRRVGTGDYEQYF.

The rearrangement links TRBV2 to TRBJ2-1, with 12 bases lining up with TRBD2. The V gene end was trimmed by 7 bases and the J gene end by 3 bases; junction bases not matched to a gene: 13. Per the germline V gene, CDR1 is SNHLY and CDR2 is FYNNEI. The CDR3 spans 18 residues. The CDR3 here is CASTGAGLAGGYYNEQFF. For the CDR3, the DNA is TGTGCCAGCACCGGGGCTGGTCTAGCGGGGGGGTACTACAATGAGCAGTTCTTC.

This chain links TRBV12-5 with TRBJ2-3; D remains unclear. Per the germline V gene, CDR1 is LGHNT and CDR2 is FRNRAP. Trimming shortened V by 2 bases and J by 1 base, and 4 bases separated the two germline ends. The CDR3 is made up of 13 amino acids. CDR3 nucleotides: TGTGCTAGTGGTTTGCGGGGCACAGATACGCAGTATTTT. It translates to CASGLRGTDTQYF.

J is TRBJ2-7 and V is TRBV4-2; possibly TRBD2 for D (7 bases). With 1 base removed from V and 3 bases from J, the gap between germline ends came to 16 bases. Germline CDR1 reads LGHNA; CDR2 reads YNFKEQ. This CDR3 region has 16 residues. CDR3 amino acids: CASSQGGGGLRYEQYF. The CDR3 DNA reads TGTGCCAGCAGCCAAGGGGGAGGGGGGCTTCGCTACGAGCAGTACTTC.

The sample holds one count of this clone. The chain employs TRBV7-9 and TRBJ2-1, with TRBD2 matching over 8 bases. V shed 4 bases, J shed 8 bases, and the junction held 10 bases outside the gene matches. From germline, CDR1 is SEHNR and CDR2 FQNEAQ (reference sequence). CDR3 size: 15 residues. The CDR3 coding sequence is TGTGCCAGCAGCTCCCCAGGGACTAGTTTAGATGAGCAGTTCTTC. Residues: CASSSPGTSLDEQFF.

The V call is TRBV29-1, the J call TRBJ1-5, with TRBD1 matching over 11 bases. The junction had 5 bases not matched to a gene; V was cut back by 5 bases and J by 5 bases. Germline V gene lookup returns CDR1 SQVTM and CDR2 ANQGSEA. The CDR3 is 14 residues long. CDR3: CSVHLDRGHQPQHF. The CDR3 DNA is TGCAGCGTTCATTTGGACAGGGGGCATCAGCCCCAGCATTTT.

The rearrangement uses TRBV12-5 and TRBJ1-2; TRBD1 might be the D (6 bases). The germline V gene has CDR1 LGHNT and CDR2 FRNRAP. V gave up 4 bases and J gave up 3 bases, with 18 bases separating them. This CDR3 spans 16 amino acids. CDR3 amino acids: CASGYTGQRSYYGYTF. CDR3 sequence (DNA): TGTGCTAGTGGTTACACAGGGCAGCGAAGCTACTATGGCTACACCTTC. The complete variable domain, with remaining parts taken from reference TRBV12-5 and TRBJ1-2, reads DARVTQTPRHKVTEMGQEVTMRCQPILGHNTVFWYRQTMMQGLELLAYFRNRAPLDDSGMPKDRFSAEMPDATLATLKIQPSEPRDSAVYFCASGYTGQRSYYGYTFGSGTRLTVV.

The chain carries TRBV6-5 and TRBJ1-2; no definite D call. CDR1 is MNHEY and CDR2 is SVGAGI in the germline V gene. There are 16 residues in the CDR3. With 0 bases removed from V and 0 bases from J, the gap between germline ends came to 11 bases. CDR3 bases: TGTGCCAGCAGTTACTCGAAGTACAGAGCTAACTATGGCTACACCTTC. Translation gives CASSYSKYRANYGYTF.

The table lists this clone with a count of one. The V gene is TRBV19, the J gene TRBJ1-4; a weak D match, TRBD1 (6 bases). V lost 3 bases and J 8 bases, leaving 19 bases between the germline ends. CDR1 LNHDA and CDR2 SQIVND come from the germline V gene (reference sequence). The CDR3 covers 16 residues. In nucleotides, the CDR3 is TGTGCCAGTAGTATGATCCGACAGGTCTTAGGGGAAAAACTGTTTTTT. Protein sequence: CASSMIRQVLGEKLFF.

This rearrangement joins TRBV4-1 to TRBJ1-3, with D possibly being TRBD1 (5 bases). Germline V gene data show CDR1 as MGHRA and CDR2 as YSYEKL. Trimming pared 1 base from V and 0 bases from J, leaving 19 bases between. The CDR3 length is 19 residues. The CDR3 protein is CASSQGGGAGDLSGNTIYF. The CDR3 region has the DNA TGCGCCAGCAGCCAAGGGGGAGGGGCGGGAGATCTCTCTGGAAACACCATATATTTT.

The gene calls are TRBV3-1 (or the pseudogene TRBV3-2) and TRBJ2-3; D is undetermined. The length of the CDR3 is 15 residues. The V gene lost 0 bases and the J gene lost 5 bases, with 12 bases spanning the gap. In germline, CDR1 is LGHDT, CDR2 YNNKEL (reference sequence). The CDR3: CASSQEIQRQDTQYF. For the CDR3, the DNA is TGTGCCAGCAGCCAAGAGATCCAGCGCCAAGATACGCAGTATTTT.

J is TRBJ2-2 and V is TRBV5-1; D is perhaps TRBD1 (6 bases). The CDR3 runs to 15 residues. Germline V CDR1 and CDR2: SGHRS, YFSETQ. V shed 0 bases and J shed 4 bases, with 10 bases lying between them. CDR3 sequence (DNA): TGCGCCAGCAGCTTGGACCAGGGGTCCACCGGGGAGCTGTTTTTT. Protein product: CASSLDQGSTGELFF. The full variable domain, with the rest looked up from reference TRBV5-1 and TRBJ2-2, is KAGVTQTPRYLIKTRGQQVTLSCSPISGHRSVSWYQQTPGQGLQFLFEYFSETQRNKGNFPGRFSGRQFSNSRSEMNVSTLELGDSALYLCASSLDQGSTGELFFGEGSRLTVL.